The clone carrying this T cell receptor (beta chain) has just a few counts. Its antigen is as yet unknown. The data originate from a study of cytomegalovirus exposure and HLA in healthy donors. Whole-study results and caveats: As a later analysis revealed, the rate of TCR association differed by HLA locus, with DRB1 most and HLA-C fewest.

The PCR ran on 60 Vbeta and 13 Jbeta primers. This table comes from immunoSEQ multiplex PCR, and its TCRdb copy is limited to in-frame clones, with some not included. This table holds approximately 70,000 clones, roughly 78% found once. Source material: PBMCs. The TCR originated in a middle-aged man in good health and CMV-seronegative.

CDR3 loop: CASSSHGGYGYTF. In DNA form, the CDR3 reads TGTGCCAGCAGCTCCCACGGTGGCTATGGCTACACCTTC. The chain carries TRBV5-5 and TRBJ1-2; D unresolved. Trimming took off 3 bases at V and 4 bases at J, with 10 bases between the two ends. The CDR3 is made up of 13 amino acids. Germline CDR1 SGHKS, CDR2 YYEKEE (reference sequence).